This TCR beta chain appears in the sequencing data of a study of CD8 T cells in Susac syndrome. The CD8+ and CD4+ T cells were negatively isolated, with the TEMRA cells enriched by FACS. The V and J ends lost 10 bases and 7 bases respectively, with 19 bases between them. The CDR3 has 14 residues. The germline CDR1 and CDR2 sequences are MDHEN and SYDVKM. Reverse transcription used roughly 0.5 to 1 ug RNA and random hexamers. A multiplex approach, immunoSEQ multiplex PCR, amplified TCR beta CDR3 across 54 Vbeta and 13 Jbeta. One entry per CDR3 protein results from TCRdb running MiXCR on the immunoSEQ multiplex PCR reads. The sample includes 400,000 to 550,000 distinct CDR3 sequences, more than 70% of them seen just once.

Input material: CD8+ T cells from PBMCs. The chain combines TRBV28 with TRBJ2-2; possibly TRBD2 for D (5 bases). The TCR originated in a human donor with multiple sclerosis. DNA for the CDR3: TGTGCCACCTACGGGCTAGCCTTGGGCGGGGAGCTGTTTTTT. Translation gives CATYGLALGGELFF.